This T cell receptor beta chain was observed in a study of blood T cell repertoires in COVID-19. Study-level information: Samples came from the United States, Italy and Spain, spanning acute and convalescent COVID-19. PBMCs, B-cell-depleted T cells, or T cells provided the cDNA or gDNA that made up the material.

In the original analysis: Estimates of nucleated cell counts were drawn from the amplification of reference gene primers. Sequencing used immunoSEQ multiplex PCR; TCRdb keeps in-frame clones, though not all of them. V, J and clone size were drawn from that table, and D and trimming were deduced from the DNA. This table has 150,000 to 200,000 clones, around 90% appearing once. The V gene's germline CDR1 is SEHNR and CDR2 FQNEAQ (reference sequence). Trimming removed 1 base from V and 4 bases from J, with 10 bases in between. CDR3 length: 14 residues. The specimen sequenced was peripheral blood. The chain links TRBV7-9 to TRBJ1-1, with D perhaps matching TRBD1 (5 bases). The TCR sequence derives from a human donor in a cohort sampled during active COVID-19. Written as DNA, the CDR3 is TGTGCCAGCAGCTTAGAAGTCGGGGGCACTGAAGCTTTCTTT. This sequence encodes CASSLEVGGTEAFF.